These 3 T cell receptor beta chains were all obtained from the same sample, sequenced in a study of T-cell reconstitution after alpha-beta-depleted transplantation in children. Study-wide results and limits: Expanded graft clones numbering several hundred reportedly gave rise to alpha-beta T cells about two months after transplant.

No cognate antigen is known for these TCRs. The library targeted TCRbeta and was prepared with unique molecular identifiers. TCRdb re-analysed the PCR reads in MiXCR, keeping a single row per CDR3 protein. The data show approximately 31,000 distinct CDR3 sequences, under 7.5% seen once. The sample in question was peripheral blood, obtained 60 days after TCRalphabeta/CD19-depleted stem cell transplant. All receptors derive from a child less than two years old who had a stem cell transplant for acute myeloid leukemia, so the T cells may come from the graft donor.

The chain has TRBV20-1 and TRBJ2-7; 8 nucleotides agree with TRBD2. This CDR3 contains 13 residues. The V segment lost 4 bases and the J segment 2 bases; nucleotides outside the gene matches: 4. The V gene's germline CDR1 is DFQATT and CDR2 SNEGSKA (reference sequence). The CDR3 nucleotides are TGCAGTGCTACCGGGACTAGGACCTACGAGCAGTACTTC. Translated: CSATGTRTYEQYF.

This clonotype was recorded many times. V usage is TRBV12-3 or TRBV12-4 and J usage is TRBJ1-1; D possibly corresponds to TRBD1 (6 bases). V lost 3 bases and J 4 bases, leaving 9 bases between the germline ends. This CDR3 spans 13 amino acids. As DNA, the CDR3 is TGTGCCAGCAGTTTTCAGGGGCCCACTGAAGCTTTCTTT. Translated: CASSFQGPTEAFF.

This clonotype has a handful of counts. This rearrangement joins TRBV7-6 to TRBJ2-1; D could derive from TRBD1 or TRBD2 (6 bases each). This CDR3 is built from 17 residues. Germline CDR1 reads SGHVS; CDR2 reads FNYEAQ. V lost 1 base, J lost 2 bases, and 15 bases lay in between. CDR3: CASSLGGGRGPYNEQFF. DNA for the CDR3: TGTGCCAGCAGCTTAGGGGGCGGACGGGGGCCCTACAATGAGCAGTTCTTC.